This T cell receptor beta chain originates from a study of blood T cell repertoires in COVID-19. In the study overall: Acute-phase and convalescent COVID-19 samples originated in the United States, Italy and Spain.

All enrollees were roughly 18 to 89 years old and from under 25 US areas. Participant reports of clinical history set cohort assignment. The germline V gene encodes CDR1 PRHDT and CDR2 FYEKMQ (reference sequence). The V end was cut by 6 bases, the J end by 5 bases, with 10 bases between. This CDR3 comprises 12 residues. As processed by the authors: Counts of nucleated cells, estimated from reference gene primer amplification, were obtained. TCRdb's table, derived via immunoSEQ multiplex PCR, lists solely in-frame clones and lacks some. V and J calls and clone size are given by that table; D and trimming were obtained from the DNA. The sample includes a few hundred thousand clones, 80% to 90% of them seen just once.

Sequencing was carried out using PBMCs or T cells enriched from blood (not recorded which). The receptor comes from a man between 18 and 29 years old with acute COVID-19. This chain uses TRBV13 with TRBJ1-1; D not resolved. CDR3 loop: CASRRQGTEAFF. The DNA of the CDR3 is TGTGCCAGCAGGCGACAAGGAACTGAAGCTTTCTTT.